One sample yielded the 20 T cell receptor beta chains listed below, sequenced in a study of T cell repertoires in cytomegalovirus infection. No antigens are known for them. TCRdb recomputed calls from the reads with MiXCR, one row per CDR3 protein. The data show hundreds of thousands of distinct CDR3 sequences, 25% to 35% seen once. The source was cultured PBMCs, collected from culture after CMV antigen stimulation. These receptors all come from a human donor in good health (CMV status not recorded). Some clones in this sample may be carry-over from other donors' samples.

This clonotype was seen repeatedly, ten times or more. The V gene is TRBV7-2, the J gene TRBJ2-7; no firm D call. Germline assignment: CDR1 SGHTA and CDR2 FQGNSA. V gave up 6 bases and J gave up 2 bases, with 5 bases separating them. The CDR3 totals 11 residues. The CDR3 bases are TGTGCCAGCAGTAACACCTACGAGCAGTACTTC. Translation gives CASSNTYEQYF. Together with reference TRBV7-2 and TRBJ2-7, the CDR3 gives the full variable domain: GAGVSQSPSNKVTEKGKDVELRCDPISGHTALYWYRQSLGQGLEFLIYFQGNSAPDKSGLPSDRFSAERTGGSVSTLTIQRTQQEDSAVYLCASSNTYEQYFGPGTRLTVT.

The V and J genes are TRBV5-4 and TRBJ2-1; 9 bases line up with TRBD2. The V segment lost 7 bases and the J segment 4 bases; nucleotides outside the gene matches: 9. The CDR3 is made up of 15 amino acids. CDR1 is SGHNT and CDR2 is YYREEE in the germline V gene (reference sequence). CDR3 bases: TGTGCCAGCGGCTGGGCGGGAGGGAATTACAATGAGCAGTTCTTC. Its translation is CASGWAGGNYNEQFF.

This clonotype turned up a few times. The CDR3 region has the DNA TGCGCCAGCAGTTCTACTAGCGCAGATACGCAGTATTTT. Protein product: CASSSTSADTQYF. The chain combines TRBV5-1 with TRBJ2-3, with TRBD2 identical over 7 bases. Germline lookup yields CDR1 SGHRS and CDR2 YFSETQ. V dropped 5 bases and J dropped 4; count of bases not matched to a gene: 4. CDR3 length equals 13 residues. The variable domain in full, completed from reference TRBV5-1 and TRBJ2-3, reads KAGVTQTPRYLIKTRGQQVTLSCSPISGHRSVSWYQQTPGQGLQFLFEYFSETQRNKGNFPGRFSGRQFSNSRSEMNVSTLELGDSALYLCASSSTSADTQYFGPGTRLTVL.

V is TRBV19 and J is TRBJ1-5, with a weak D call TRBD1 (6 bases). The germline V gene encodes CDR1 LNHDA and CDR2 SQIVND (reference sequence). V lost 7 bases to trimming and J lost 8 bases, with 18 bases between them. The CDR3 has 14 amino acids. The CDR3 region is CASTDQGRVEPQHF. The CDR3 nucleotides read TGTGCCAGTACCGATCAGGGGAGAGTGGAGCCCCAGCATTTT.

This clonotype was seen many times. The V gene is TRBV7-9, the J gene TRBJ2-1; 8 bases line up with TRBD2. The length of the CDR3 is 15 residues. Germline CDR1 SEHNR, CDR2 FQNEAQ (reference sequence). V was pared by 2 bases and J by 2 bases, with 2 bases of the junction left unmatched. CDR3 sequence (DNA): TGTGCCAGCAGCTTAACTAGCGGTCCCTACAATGAGCAGTTCTTC. Protein: CASSLTSGPYNEQFF.

This clonotype was seen only a few times. The chain is built from TRBV28 and TRBJ2-1; D ambiguous. CDR3 length equals 14 residues. V was trimmed by 8 bases and J by 6 bases, leaving 17 bases between them. Germline V CDR1 and CDR2: MDHEN, SYDVKM. The CDR3 spells CASGPPRPINEQFF. DNA for the CDR3: TGTGCCAGCGGCCCGCCGCGACCCATCAATGAGCAGTTCTTC.

A few counts support this clonotype. V gene TRBV7-6 combines with J gene TRBJ2-7; D is possibly TRBD2 (5 bases). Germline loops: CDR1 SGHVS, CDR2 FNYEAQ. Trimming removed 2 bases at V and 4 bases at J, with 9 bases between. This CDR3 spans 13 amino acids. The CDR3 DNA reads TGTGCCAGCAGCTTAAATGAGCGGTACGAGCAGTACTTC. Encoded protein: CASSLNERYEQYF.

This clonotype was counted between two and nine times. The rearrangement joins TRBV14 to TRBJ1-6; D might be TRBD1 (5 bases). Germline V gene data show CDR1 as SGHDN and CDR2 as FVKESK. V lost 1 base to trimming and J lost 7 bases, with 11 bases between them. This CDR3 spans 15 amino acids. CDR3 region: CASSQVEGLNSPLHF. DNA of the CDR3: TGTGCCAGCAGCCAAGTGGAGGGGTTGAATTCACCCCTCCACTTT.

This clonotype was counted between two and nine times. This chain uses TRBV6-2 or TRBV6-3 with TRBJ1-2; D not certain. Germline assignment: CDR1 MNHEY and CDR2 SVGEGT. There are 15 residues in the CDR3. Trimming took 5 bases from V and 1 from J, leaving 14 bases between them. The CDR3 region is CASSRTIDGNYGYTF. In nucleotides, the CDR3 is TGTGCCAGCAGTCGTACGATAGACGGTAACTATGGCTACACCTTC.

This clonotype was observed at least ten times. V usage is TRBV7-2 and J usage is TRBJ1-6; TRBD1 matches at 7 bases. The CDR3 sequence is 16 residues long. V was pared by 5 bases and J by 0 bases, with 4 bases of the junction left unmatched. Germline V gene data show CDR1 as SGHTA and CDR2 as FQGNSA. CDR3 DNA: TGTGCCAGCAGCCTAGGACAGGTCTCCTATAATTCACCCCTCCACTTT. It translates to CASSLGQVSYNSPLHF.

The V call is TRBV7-2, the J call TRBJ1-5; D remains ambiguous. CDR3 length: 16 residues. The germline V gene encodes CDR1 SGHTA and CDR2 FQGNSA. V dropped 1 base and J dropped 1 base, with 11 bases sitting between them. The CDR3 sequence: CASSLGLTGSNQPQHF. In nucleotides, the CDR3 is TGTGCCAGCAGCTTAGGACTCACGGGGAGCAATCAGCCCCAGCATTTT.

This clonotype was found a few times. The gene calls are TRBV27 and TRBJ2-7; possibly TRBD2 for D (5 bases). V was cut by 6 bases and J by 3 bases, with 24 bases left in between. CDR1 is MNHEY and CDR2 is SMNVEV in the germline V gene (reference sequence). The CDR3 loop spans 17 amino acids. The CDR3 bases are TGTGCCAGCAGCCCGTCGGCGGGCGAGGTTTCCCTCTACGAGCAGTACTTC. Its protein is CASSPSAGEVSLYEQYF.

The V gene is TRBV18, the J gene TRBJ2-3, with TRBD2 as a possible D gene (5 bases). The germline CDR1 and CDR2 sequences are KGHSH and LQKENI. The V and J ends lost 3 bases and 10 bases respectively, with 11 bases between them. CDR3 length equals 12 residues. CDR3 DNA: TGTGCCAGCTCACCGGACTCCGCAGCGCAGTATTTT. Its protein product is CASSPDSAAQYF.

This chain uses TRBV18 with TRBJ1-4; no definite D call. Per germline, CDR1 KGHSH and CDR2 LQKENI. The CDR3 extends over 15 amino acids. V lost 0 bases to trimming and J lost 8 bases, with 13 bases between them. Written as DNA, the CDR3 is TGTGCCAGCTCACCACCGGGGTGGGGAGAAGAAAAACTGTTTTTT. Translated: CASSPPGWGEEKLFF.

This clonotype appeared a few times. V and J are TRBV2 and TRBJ2-7; weak D call: TRBD1 (6 bases). The V end was cut by 5 bases, the J end by 2 bases, with 10 bases between. Germline V gene lookup returns CDR1 SNHLY and CDR2 FYNNEI. This CDR3 has 13 amino acids. The CDR3 spells CASSSTGAYEQYF. For the CDR3, the DNA is TGTGCCAGCAGTTCGACAGGAGCCTACGAGCAGTACTTC.

The table lists this clonotype with many counts. The V gene is TRBV19, the J gene TRBJ1-2; D remains unclear. CDR3 size: 12 residues. Trimming took off 11 bases at V and 2 bases at J, with 12 bases between the two ends. The germline V gene has CDR1 LNHDA and CDR2 SQIVND (reference sequence). The CDR3 sequence is CASLARNYGYTF. CDR3 DNA: TGTGCCTCCTTGGCTCGGAACTATGGCTACACCTTC.

The V call is TRBV2, the J call TRBJ2-1; D is tentatively TRBD1 or TRBD2 (7 bases each). CDR1 is SNHLY and CDR2 is FYNNEI in the germline V gene. With 7 bases removed from V and 7 bases from J, the gap between germline ends came to 17 bases. This CDR3 comprises 14 residues. The CDR3 here is CASNSRGGGNEQFF. CDR3 sequence (DNA): TGTGCCAGCAATAGCAGGGGGGGGGGGAATGAGCAGTTCTTC.

The chain is built from TRBV28 and TRBJ2-5; unclear D gene. Per the germline V gene, CDR1 is MDHEN and CDR2 is SYDVKM. The CDR3 runs 14 residues. With 8 bases removed from V and 2 bases from J, the gap between germline ends came to 15 bases. The CDR3 DNA reads TGTGCCAGCGGATCATCCGGGCCGCAAGAGACCCAGTACTTC. It codes for CASGSSGPQETQYF.

This clonotype was observed a few times. The rearrangement joins TRBV11-2 to TRBJ2-5, with 7 bases matching TRBD1. The germline V gene has CDR1 SGHAT and CDR2 FQNNGV. The CDR3 runs 12 residues. J gave up 4 bases and V 6 bases, and 2 bases lay outside the gene matches. CDR3 region: CASSTGAETQYF. CDR3 in DNA: TGTGCCAGCAGTACAGGGGCAGAGACCCAGTACTTC.

This clonotype turned up a few times. The V gene is TRBV6-5, the J gene TRBJ1-4; 7 nucleotides match TRBD1. V dropped 6 bases and J dropped 8; count of bases not matched to a gene: 3. This CDR3 has 12 residues. Germline CDR1 is MNHEY and CDR2 is SVGAGI. The CDR3 DNA reads TGTGCCAGCAGCCTACAGGGGGAAAAACTGTTTTTT. The encoded protein is CASSLQGEKLFF.